This TCR beta chain was captured by sequencing in a study of OX40 agonist ivuxolimab in advanced cancers. The CDR3 sequence is 15 residues long. V trimming: 5 bases; J trimming: 3 bases; junction bases outside the gene matches: 8. The germline V gene encodes CDR1 SEHNR and CDR2 FQNEAQ (reference sequence). Comments on this clone: Antigen unknown. Other DNA sequences in the same sample also yield this CDR3.

Blood sampling was done at baseline, cycle 4 day 1, and cycle 7 day 1. Study results and caveats: At 0.1 to 3.0 mg/kg, clonal expansion of CD4+ and CD8+ blood T cells had occurred by week 6.

Measured with immunoSEQ multiplex PCR; TCRdb has only the in-frame clones, and not every one. The table includes around 100,000 clones, roughly 89% detected once. This TCR came from an adult with an advanced solid tumor such as melanoma, head and neck, liver or kidney cancer. V and J are TRBV7-9 and TRBJ1-1; 8 nucleotides agree with TRBD1. Source: CD4+ or CD8+ T cells sorted from blood, taken in a trial of the OX40 agonist ivuxolimab. The CDR3 sequence: CASSPPTGEDTEAFF. As DNA, the CDR3 is TGTGCCAGCAGCCCACCGACAGGGGAGGACACTGAAGCTTTCTTT.